The 10 T cell receptor beta chains reported below all come from one sample, sequenced in a study of blood T cell repertoires in COVID-19. This table comes from immunoSEQ multiplex PCR, and its TCRdb copy is limited to in-frame clones, with some not included. The sample lists more than 85,000 clones, 87% occurring once. The sequenced sample was peripheral blood. All receptors come from a man aged 45-65 years with active COVID-19.

The chain links TRBV19 to TRBJ2-2, with 11 bases fitting TRBD2. Unmatched junction bases numbered 2, after V lost 5 bases and J lost 0 bases. CDR1 and CDR2 from the germline V gene are LNHDA and SQIVND (reference sequence). The CDR3 sequence is 16 residues long. CDR3 sequence: CASSSTSGANTGELFF. The CDR3 DNA follows: TGTGCCAGTAGTTCGACTAGCGGGGCGAACACCGGGGAGCTGTTTTTT.

The chain couples TRBV2 to TRBJ1-1, with TRBD1 identical over 7 bases. V trimming: 3 bases; J trimming: 0 bases; junction bases outside the gene matches: 4. CDR3 length: 15 residues. Germline V gene data show CDR1 as SNHLY and CDR2 as FYNNEI. The CDR3 sequence is CASSDDRAMNTEAFF. The CDR3 region has the DNA TGTGCCAGCAGTGACGACAGGGCGATGAACACTGAAGCTTTCTTT.

J is TRBJ2-3 and V is TRBV27; 11 bases fit TRBD2. Germline V lookup: CDR1 MNHEY, CDR2 SMNVEV (reference sequence). With 5 bases clipped from V and 2 bases from J, the junction kept 6 bases outside the gene matches. This CDR3 region has 16 residues. This CDR3 is CASSPRLAGNTDTQYF. The CDR3 nucleotides read TGTGCCAGCAGTCCCAGACTAGCGGGGAACACAGATACGCAGTATTTT.

The chain carries TRBV12-2 and TRBJ1-5; TRBD1, the D gene given by the table, was not confirmed from the DNA. TRBV12-2 is reported as a pseudogene. This CDR3 is 12 amino acids long. Written as DNA, the CDR3 is TGTGCAAGTCGCTTGTCATATCAGCCCCAGCATTTT. Amino acids: CASRLSYQPQHF.

The rearrangement joins TRBV29-1 to TRBJ2-5; D possibly corresponds to TRBD2 (5 bases). Trimming shortened V by 4 bases and J by 2 bases, and 11 bases separated the two germline ends. CDR3 length equals 13 residues. Germline V lookup: CDR1 SQVTM, CDR2 ANQGSEA. The CDR3 loop is CSVGGRRQETQYF. As DNA, the CDR3 is TGCAGCGTTGGAGGGCGGCGGCAAGAGACCCAGTACTTC.

The CDR3 is CASSPRAGANYGYTF. In DNA, the CDR3 is TGTGCCAGCAGCCCCCGGGCGGGGGCAAACTATGGCTACACCTTC. V gene TRBV9 combines with J gene TRBJ1-2, with D maybe TRBD1 (6 bases). Looked up from germline, CDR1 is SGDLS and CDR2 is YYNGEE. The CDR3 contains 15 residues. Trimming shortened V by 4 bases and J by 2 bases, and 15 bases separated the two germline ends.

The chain combines TRBV6-1 with TRBJ2-4; maybe TRBD1 (6 bases). The V and J ends lost 4 bases and 0 bases respectively, with 22 bases between them. Germline values: CDR1 MNHNS, CDR2 SASEGT. This CDR3 comprises 19 residues. CDR3 sequence (DNA): TGTGCCAGCAGTGTCGACAGGACAACCGTAGTTCTAGCCAAAAACATTCAGTACTTC. It yields the protein CASSVDRTTVVLAKNIQYF.

The chain couples TRBV6-1 to TRBJ2-3; 8 nucleotides match TRBD1. V trimming: 1 base; J trimming: 5 bases; junction bases outside the gene matches: 5. The CDR3 extends over 15 amino acids. Germline lookup yields CDR1 MNHNS and CDR2 SASEGT. Written as DNA, the CDR3 is TGTGCCAGCAGTGAAGTACAGGGGGAGAAAGATACGCAGTATTTT. Protein: CASSEVQGEKDTQYF.

The chain combines TRBV7-2 with TRBJ2-3; 8 bases map to TRBD2. Unmatched junction bases numbered 15, after V lost 6 bases and J lost 7 bases. The CDR3 length is 16 residues. Germline values: CDR1 SGHTA, CDR2 FQGNSA. The CDR3 spells CASSLGRGAPGHTQYF. In DNA form, the CDR3 reads TGTGCCAGCAGTCTTGGGCGGGGGGCCCCGGGACATACGCAGTATTTT.

The V and J genes are TRBV4-2 and TRBJ2-1, with 8 bases fitting TRBD2. V lost 1 base to trimming and J lost 8 bases; unmatched junction nucleotides: 13. This CDR3 is 17 amino acids long. Germline CDR1 and CDR2: LGHNA and YNFKEQ. The CDR3 protein is CASSQVLAGHKRDEQFF. The DNA for the CDR3 is TGTGCCAGCAGCCAAGTGTTAGCGGGGCACAAGCGGGATGAGCAGTTCTTC.